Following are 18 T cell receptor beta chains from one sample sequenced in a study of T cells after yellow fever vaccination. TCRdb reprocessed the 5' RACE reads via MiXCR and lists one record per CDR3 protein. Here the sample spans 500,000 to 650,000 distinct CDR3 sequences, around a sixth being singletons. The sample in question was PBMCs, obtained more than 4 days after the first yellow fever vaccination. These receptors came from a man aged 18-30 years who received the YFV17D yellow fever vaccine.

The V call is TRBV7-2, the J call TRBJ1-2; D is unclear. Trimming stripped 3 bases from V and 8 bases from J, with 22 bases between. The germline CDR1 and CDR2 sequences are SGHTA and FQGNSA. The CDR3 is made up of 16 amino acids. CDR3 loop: CASSLTGSGSRTGYTF. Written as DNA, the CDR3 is TGTGCCAGCAGCTTGACGGGGTCTGGGTCCCGTACCGGCTACACCTTC.

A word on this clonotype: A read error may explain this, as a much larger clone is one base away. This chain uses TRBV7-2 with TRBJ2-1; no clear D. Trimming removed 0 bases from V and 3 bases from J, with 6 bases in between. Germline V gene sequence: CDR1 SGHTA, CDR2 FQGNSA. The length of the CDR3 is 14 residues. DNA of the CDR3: TGTGCCAGCAGCTTAGCCCGGTGCTACAATGAGCAGTTCTTC. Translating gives CASSLARCYNEQFF.

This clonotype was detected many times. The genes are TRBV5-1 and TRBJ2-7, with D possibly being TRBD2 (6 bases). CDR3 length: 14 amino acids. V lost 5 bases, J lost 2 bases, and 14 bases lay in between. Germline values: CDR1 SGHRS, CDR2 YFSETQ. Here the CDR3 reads CASSTRAGPYEQYF. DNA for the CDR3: TGCGCCAGCAGTACCCGAGCGGGCCCCTACGAGCAGTACTTC.

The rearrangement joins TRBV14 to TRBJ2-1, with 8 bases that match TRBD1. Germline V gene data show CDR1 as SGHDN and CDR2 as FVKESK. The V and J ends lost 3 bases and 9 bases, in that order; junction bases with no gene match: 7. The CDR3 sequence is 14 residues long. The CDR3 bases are TGTGCCAGCAGCCACTGGACAGGGTATTTTGAGCAGTTCTTC. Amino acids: CASSHWTGYFEQFF.

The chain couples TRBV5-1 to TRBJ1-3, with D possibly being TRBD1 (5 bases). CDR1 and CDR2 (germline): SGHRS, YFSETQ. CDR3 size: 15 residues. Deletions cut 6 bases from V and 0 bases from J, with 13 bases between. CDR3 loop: CASITDGASGNTIYF. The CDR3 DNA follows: TGCGCCAGCATTACGGACGGGGCCTCTGGAAACACCATATATTTT.

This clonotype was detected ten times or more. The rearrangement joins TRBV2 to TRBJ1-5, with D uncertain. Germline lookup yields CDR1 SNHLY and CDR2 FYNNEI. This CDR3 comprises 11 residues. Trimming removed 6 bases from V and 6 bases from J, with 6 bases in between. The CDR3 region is CASRLIQPQHF. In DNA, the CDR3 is TGTGCCAGCAGATTGATTCAGCCCCAGCATTTT.

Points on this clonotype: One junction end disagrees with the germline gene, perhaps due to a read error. CDR3 amino acids: CSVQENIQYF. DNA of the CDR3: TGCAGCGTTCAAGAAAACATTCAGTACTTC. J is TRBJ2-4 and V is TRBV29-1; D is uncertain. The CDR3 loop spans 10 amino acids. The V gene's germline CDR1 is SQVTM and CDR2 ANQGSEA. The complete variable domain, with remaining parts taken from reference TRBV29-1 and TRBJ2-4, reads SAVISQKPSRDICQRGTSLTIQCQVDSQVTMMFWYRQQPGQSLTLIATANQGSEATYESGFVIDKFPISRPNLTFSTLTVSNMSPEDSSIYLCSVQENIQYFGAGTRLSVL.

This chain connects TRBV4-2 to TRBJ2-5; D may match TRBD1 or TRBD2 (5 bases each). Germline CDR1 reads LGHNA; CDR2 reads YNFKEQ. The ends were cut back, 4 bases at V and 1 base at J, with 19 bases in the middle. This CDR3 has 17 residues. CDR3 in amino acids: CASSRTGGVGVQETQYF. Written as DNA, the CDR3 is TGTGCCAGCAGCCGTACGGGCGGCGTGGGGGTCCAAGAGACCCAGTACTTC.

CDR3 region: CASSQDLGTSFVEQFF. CDR3 in DNA: TGCGCCAGCAGCCAAGATCTGGGGACTAGCTTTGTTGAGCAGTTCTTC. The V gene is TRBV4-3, the J gene TRBJ2-1; 9 nucleotides agree with TRBD2. CDR1 is LGHNA and CDR2 is YSLEER in the germline V gene. The CDR3 contains 16 residues. The ends lost 0 bases at V and 9 bases at J; junction bases unmatched: 9.

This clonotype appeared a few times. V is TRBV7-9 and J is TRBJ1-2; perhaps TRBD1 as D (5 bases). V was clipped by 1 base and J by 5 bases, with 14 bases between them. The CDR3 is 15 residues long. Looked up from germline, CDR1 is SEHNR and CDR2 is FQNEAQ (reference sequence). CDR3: CASSLGAAGRYGYTF. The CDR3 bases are TGTGCCAGCAGCTTAGGCGCGGCAGGGAGATATGGCTACACCTTC.

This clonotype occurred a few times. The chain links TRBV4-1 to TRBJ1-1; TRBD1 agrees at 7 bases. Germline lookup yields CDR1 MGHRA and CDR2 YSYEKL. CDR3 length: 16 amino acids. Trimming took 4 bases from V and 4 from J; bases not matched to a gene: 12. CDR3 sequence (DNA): TGCGCCAGCAGCCCTGGTGTACCTGGACAGGTCACTGAAGCTTTCTTT. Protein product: CASSPGVPGQVTEAFF.

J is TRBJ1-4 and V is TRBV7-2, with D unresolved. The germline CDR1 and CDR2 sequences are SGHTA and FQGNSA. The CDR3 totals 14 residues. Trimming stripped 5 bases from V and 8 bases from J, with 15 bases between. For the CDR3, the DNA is TGTGCCAGCAGCCCGACGCAAACAGCAGAAAAACTGTTTTTT. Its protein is CASSPTQTAEKLFF.

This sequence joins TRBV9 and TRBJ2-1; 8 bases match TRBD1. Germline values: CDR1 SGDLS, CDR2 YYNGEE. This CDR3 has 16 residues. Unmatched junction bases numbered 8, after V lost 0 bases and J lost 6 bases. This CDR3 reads CASSVAPQGVSNEQFF. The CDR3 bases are TGTGCCAGCAGCGTAGCTCCACAGGGGGTCTCCAATGAGCAGTTCTTC.

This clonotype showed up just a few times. CDR3 nucleotides: TGTGCCAGCAGCCCTAGCGGGGGGGGCCGGGTTGAGCAGTTCTTC. The encoded protein is CASSPSGGGRVEQFF. V is TRBV7-6 and J is TRBJ2-1; 12 bases align to TRBD2. V lost 5 bases and J lost 9; bases outside the gene matches: 8. The CDR3 contains 15 residues. Germline CDR1 and CDR2: SGHVS and FNYEAQ. Filled out from reference TRBV7-6 and TRBJ2-1, the complete variable domain reads GAGVSQSPRYKVTKRGQDVALRCDPISGHVSLYWYRQALGQGPEFLTYFNYEAQQDKSGLPNDRFSAERPEGSISTLTIQRTEQRDSAMYRCASSPSGGGRVEQFFGPGTRLTVL.

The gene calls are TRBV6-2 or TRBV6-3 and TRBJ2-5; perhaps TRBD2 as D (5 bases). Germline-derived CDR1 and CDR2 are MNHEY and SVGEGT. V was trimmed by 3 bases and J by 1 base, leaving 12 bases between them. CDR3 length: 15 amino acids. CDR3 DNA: TGTGCCAGCAGTTATCGGAGCGGATCCCAAGAGACCCAGTACTTC. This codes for CASSYRSGSQETQYF.

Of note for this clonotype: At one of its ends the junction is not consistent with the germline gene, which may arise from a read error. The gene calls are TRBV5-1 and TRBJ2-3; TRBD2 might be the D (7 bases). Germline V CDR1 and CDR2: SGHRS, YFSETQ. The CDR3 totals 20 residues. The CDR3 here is CAGSLESRRGPSYRTDTQYF. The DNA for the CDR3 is TGCGCCGGCAGCTTGGAAAGTCGGCGGGGGCCCTCGTATCGCACAGATACGCAGTATTTT.

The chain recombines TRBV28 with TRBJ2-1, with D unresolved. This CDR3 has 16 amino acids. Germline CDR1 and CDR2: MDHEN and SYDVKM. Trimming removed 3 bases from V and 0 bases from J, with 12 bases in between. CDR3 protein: CASSLAGLSSYNEQFF. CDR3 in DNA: TGTGCCAGCAGTTTGGCAGGCCTGAGCTCCTACAATGAGCAGTTCTTC.

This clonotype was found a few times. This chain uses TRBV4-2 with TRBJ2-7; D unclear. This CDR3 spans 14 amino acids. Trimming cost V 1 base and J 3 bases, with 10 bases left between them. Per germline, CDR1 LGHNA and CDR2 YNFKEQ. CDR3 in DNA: TGTGCCAGCAGCCAAGTTTCTAGTTTCTACGAGCAGTACTTC. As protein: CASSQVSSFYEQYF.